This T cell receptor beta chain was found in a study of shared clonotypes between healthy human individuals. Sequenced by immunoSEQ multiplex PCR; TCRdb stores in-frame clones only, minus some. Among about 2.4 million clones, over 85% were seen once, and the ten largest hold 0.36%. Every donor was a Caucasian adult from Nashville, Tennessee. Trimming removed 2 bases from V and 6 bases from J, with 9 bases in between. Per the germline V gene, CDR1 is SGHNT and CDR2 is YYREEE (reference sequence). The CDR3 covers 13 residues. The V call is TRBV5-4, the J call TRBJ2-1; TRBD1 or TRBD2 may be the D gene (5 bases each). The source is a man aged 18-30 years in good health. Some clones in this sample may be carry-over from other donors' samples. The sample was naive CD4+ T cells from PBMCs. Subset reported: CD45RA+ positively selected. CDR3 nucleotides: TGTGCCAGCAGCTTTAAGGGGACCAATGAGCAGTTCTTC. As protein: CASSFKGTNEQFF.